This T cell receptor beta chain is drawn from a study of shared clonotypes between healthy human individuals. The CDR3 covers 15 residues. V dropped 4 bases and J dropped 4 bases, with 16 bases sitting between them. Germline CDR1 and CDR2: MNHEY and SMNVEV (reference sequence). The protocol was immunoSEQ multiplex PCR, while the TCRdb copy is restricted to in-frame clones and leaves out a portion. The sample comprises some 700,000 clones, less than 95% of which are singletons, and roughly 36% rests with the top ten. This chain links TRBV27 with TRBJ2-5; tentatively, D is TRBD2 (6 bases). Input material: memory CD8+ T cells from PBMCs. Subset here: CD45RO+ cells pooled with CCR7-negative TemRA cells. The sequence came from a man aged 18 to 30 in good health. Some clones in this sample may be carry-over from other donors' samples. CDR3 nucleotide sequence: TGTGCCAGCAGTTCTCTGGGGGAGGCTGGAGAGACCCAGTACTTC. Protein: CASSSLGEAGETQYF.